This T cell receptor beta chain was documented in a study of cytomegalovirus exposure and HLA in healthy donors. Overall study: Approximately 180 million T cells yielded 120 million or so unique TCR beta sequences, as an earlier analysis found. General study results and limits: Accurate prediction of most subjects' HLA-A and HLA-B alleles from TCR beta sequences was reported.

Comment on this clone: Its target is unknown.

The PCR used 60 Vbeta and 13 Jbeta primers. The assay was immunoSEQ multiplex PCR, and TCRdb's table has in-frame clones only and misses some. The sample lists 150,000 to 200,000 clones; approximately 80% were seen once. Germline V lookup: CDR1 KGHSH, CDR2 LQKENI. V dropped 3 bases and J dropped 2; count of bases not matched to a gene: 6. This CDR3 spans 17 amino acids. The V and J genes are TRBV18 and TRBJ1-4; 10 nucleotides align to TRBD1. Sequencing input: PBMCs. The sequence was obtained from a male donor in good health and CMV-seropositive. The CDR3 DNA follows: TGTGCCAGCTCACCGCGACAGGGGGCTAGGACTAATGAAAAACTGTTTTTT. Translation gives CASSPRQGARTNEKLFF.